Included here is one T cell receptor (beta chain) sequence, with context. The CDR3 is 12 amino acids. CDR1 is SGHTA and CDR2 is FQGNSA in the germline V gene. The V end lost 0 bases, the J end lost 5 bases, and 5 bases lay between the germline ends. The protocol was immunoSEQ multiplex PCR, while the TCRdb copy is restricted to in-frame clones and leaves out a portion. Here the sample spans 150,000 to 200,000 clones, 79% being singletons. This specimen comes from a study of blood T cell repertoires in COVID-19. Study overall: The United States, Italy and Spain supplied acute and convalescent COVID-19 samples.

This chain joins TRBV7-2 and TRBJ2-7; D not certain. This TCR came from a man in his 60s with active or convalescent COVID-19. The material sequenced was peripheral blood. CDR3 in DNA: TGTGCCAGCAGCTTAGCGTTCAACGAGCAGTACTTC. This translates into CASSLAFNEQYF. Full variable domain (rest looked up from reference TRBV7-2 and TRBJ2-7): GAGVSQSPSNKVTEKGKDVELRCDPISGHTALYWYRQSLGQGLEFLIYFQGNSAPDKSGLPSDRFSAERTGGSVSTLTIQRTQQEDSAVYLCASSLAFNEQYFGPGTRLTVT.